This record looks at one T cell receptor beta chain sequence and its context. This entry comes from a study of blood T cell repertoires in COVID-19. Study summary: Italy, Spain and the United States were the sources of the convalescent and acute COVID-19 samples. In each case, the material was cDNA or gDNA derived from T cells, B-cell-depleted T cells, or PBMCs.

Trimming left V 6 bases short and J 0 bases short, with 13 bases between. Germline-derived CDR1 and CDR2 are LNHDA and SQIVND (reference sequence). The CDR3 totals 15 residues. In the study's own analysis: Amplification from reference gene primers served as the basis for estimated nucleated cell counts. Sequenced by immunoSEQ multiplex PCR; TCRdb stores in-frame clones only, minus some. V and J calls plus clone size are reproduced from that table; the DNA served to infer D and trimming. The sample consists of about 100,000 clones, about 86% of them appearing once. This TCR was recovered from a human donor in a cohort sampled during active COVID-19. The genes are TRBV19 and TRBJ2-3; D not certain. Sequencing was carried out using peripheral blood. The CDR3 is CASRPTRASTDTQYF. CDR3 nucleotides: TGTGCCAGTAGACCGACTCGTGCTAGCACAGATACGCAGTATTTT.